This T cell receptor (beta chain) is drawn from a study of blood T cell repertoires in COVID-19 (dated by TCRdb to the early 2020s). Regarding the complete study: Collaborator samples came from the United States, Italy and Spain and covered acute and convalescent phases of COVID-19. A de-identified subject ID, COVID-19 status, age in years and sex were almost always included in the sample metadata. The samples were drawn from the first 160 participants of the ongoing ImmuneRACE study and from roughly 1,300 subjects provided by 6 global collaborators. The dataset comprised deeply sampled blood TCRbeta repertoires from subjects exposed to, actively infected with, or recovered from COVID-19. The repertoires were released in a freely available public database meant as a resource for research on the immune response to SARS-CoV-2. The prospective study material was composed of cDNA or gDNA derived from T cells, B-cell-depleted T cells, or PBMCs. Where available, HLA class I and class II types were taken from metadata supplied by the sample provider and were not determined by assay-based typing. What the work shows at the level of the full study, not this receptor alone: The amount of clinical and demographic metadata varied by source and participant and was provided uncurated.

Collaborating institutions collected whole blood in K2EDTA tubes following their own protocols. For TCRbeta analysis, collaborator samples were shipped as frozen whole blood, as isolated PBMCs, or as DNA extracted from either sample type. The CDR3 contains 12 residues, cysteine and phenylalanine counted. The CDR3 DNA has 36 bases and is translated from base 1. Cut back by 5 bases and 8 bases, the V and J ends lie 12 bases apart. From a lookup of the germline V gene (reference sequence), CDR1 and CDR2 are LNHDA and SQIVND. As concerns this clone: Its binding antigen is unknown. Base quality data are lacking; no much larger clone is found one base away.

The immunoSEQ Assay, a bias-controlled multiplex PCR, was used to amplify TCRbeta CDR3 regions from genomic DNA. Per the source publication's procedure: The number of nucleated cells in each sample was estimated by amplification of reference gene primers within the assay. To quantify the absolute abundance of each unique TCRbeta CDR3 rearrangement, sequence reads were collapsed and filtered. For each sample, productive Simpson clonality was calculated as the square root of Simpson's diversity index across productive rearrangements. This immuneACCESS table, as held by TCRdb, lists in-frame sequences with V and J called but not all clones. Of the missing ones, under half trace to an unresolved V gene in checked studies; the others have no known cause. V and J calls and clone size come straight from that table; D and trimming were deduced from the DNA. This sample holds 35,000 to 50,000 clones; 80% to 90% were observed only once. The top ten constitute approximately 11% of the sample.

The chain couples TRBV19 to TRBJ1-1, with the D gene call left open. Specimen: peripheral blood. The sequence derives from a man aged 60 to 69 in a cohort sampled during active COVID-19. The CDR3 sequence is CASSLGGMEAFF. The DNA sequence is given as TGTGCCAGTAGTTTGGGAGGGATGGAAGCTTTCTTT.